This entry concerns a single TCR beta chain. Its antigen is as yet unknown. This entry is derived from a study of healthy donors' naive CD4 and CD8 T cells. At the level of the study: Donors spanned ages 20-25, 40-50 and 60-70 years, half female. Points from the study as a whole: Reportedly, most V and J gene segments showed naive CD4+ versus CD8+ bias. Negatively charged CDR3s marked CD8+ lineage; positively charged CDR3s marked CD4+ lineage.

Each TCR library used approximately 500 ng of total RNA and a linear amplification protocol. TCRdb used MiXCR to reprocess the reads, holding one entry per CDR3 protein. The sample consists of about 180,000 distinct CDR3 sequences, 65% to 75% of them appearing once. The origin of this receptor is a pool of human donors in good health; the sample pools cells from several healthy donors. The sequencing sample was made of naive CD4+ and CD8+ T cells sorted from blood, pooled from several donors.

Here the CDR3 reads CATSRDWTSGTNEQFF. DNA of the CDR3: TGTGCCACCAGCAGAGATTGGACTAGCGGGACTAATGAGCAGTTCTTC. The rearrangement uses TRBV15 and TRBJ2-1, with 12 bases lining up with TRBD2. V dropped 0 bases and J dropped 7; count of bases not matched to a gene: 4. This CDR3 comprises 16 residues. Germline V gene lookup returns CDR1 LNHNV and CDR2 YYDKDF (reference sequence).